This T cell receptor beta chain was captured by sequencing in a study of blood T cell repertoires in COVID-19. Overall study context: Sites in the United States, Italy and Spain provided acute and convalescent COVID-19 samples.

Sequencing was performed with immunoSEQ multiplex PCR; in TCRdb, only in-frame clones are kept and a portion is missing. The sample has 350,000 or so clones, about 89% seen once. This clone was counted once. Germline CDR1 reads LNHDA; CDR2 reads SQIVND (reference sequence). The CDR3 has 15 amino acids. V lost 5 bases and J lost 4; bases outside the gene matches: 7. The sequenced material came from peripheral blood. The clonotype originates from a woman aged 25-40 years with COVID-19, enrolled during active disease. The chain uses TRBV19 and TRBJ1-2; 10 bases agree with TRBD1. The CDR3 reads CASSPRDRGLYGYTF. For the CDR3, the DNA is TGTGCCAGTAGTCCCCGGGACAGGGGACTCTATGGCTACACCTTC.